This paragraph covers one T cell receptor beta chain sequence. Antigen: not known. The data originate from a study of shared clonotypes between healthy human individuals. Study-wide context: Donors, aged 18 to 49, were a couple of women and three men. Each donor's CD8 memory used one plate, CD8 naive two, each CD4 subset three. General study findings and limits: Generation probabilities of non-shared clonotypes were lower (relative to those shared by all four donors). Generally, naive subsets came out with larger estimated richness than memory subsets.

Germline loops: CDR1 LNHDA, CDR2 SQIVND (reference sequence). The CDR3 sequence is 15 residues long. Trimming removed 5 bases at V and 4 bases at J, with 14 bases between. The data were produced by immunoSEQ multiplex PCR, yet TCRdb's version contains in-frame clones alone and is incomplete. The sample lists 2 million to 2.5 million clones, approximately 94% occurring once. Sequenced input: naive CD4+ T cells sorted from blood. Subset in this sample: CD45RA+ positively selected. This TCR was sampled from a man in his late teens or twenties in good health. The V gene is TRBV19, the J gene TRBJ1-4; no definite D call. The CDR3 nucleotides are TGTGCCAGTAGTCCCGACACGGGGATTAATGAAAAACTGTTTTTT. Its translation: CASSPDTGINEKLFF.